This T cell receptor beta chain was recorded in a study of a mutant IDH1 vaccine in newly diagnosed glioma. Study-level background: Previous care, which was radiotherapy, temozolomide, or both, most often involved both.

Assay: immunoSEQ multiplex PCR; the TCRdb copy retains only in-frame clones and omits some. Among roughly 120,000 clones listed, around 90% were seen once. Time point denoted: week 11, during vaccination. The content of each vaccine dose was 300 ug of mutant IDH1 20-mer peptide, and topical imiquimod accompanied it. J lost 7 bases, V lost 2 bases, and 6 bases had no gene match. Per germline, CDR1 SGHTA and CDR2 FQGTGA. This CDR3 has 15 residues. The table lists this clone with a few counts. Its antigen is as yet unknown. The starting material was PBMCs, obtained from a glioma patient whose treatment included an IDH1 peptide vaccine. The J gene is TRBJ2-4, the V gene TRBV7-3; 9 nucleotides line up with TRBD2. The clonotype comes from a woman between 50 and 59 years old with glioma. The CDR3: CASSLDSGSGNIQYF. For the CDR3, the DNA is TGTGCCAGCAGCTTAGATAGCGGGAGTGGGAACATTCAGTACTTC.